This T cell receptor beta chain was identified in a study of blood T cell repertoires in COVID-19. Study-level background: Material from acute and convalescent COVID-19 was sourced from the United States, Italy and Spain.

Looked up from germline, CDR1 is SGHTA and CDR2 is FQGNSA. This CDR3 has 15 amino acids. V dropped 6 bases and J dropped 5; count of bases not matched to a gene: 9. As handled by the study authors: For nucleated cells, counts were estimated from reference gene primer amplification. Using immunoSEQ multiplex PCR, the repertoire was profiled, and TCRdb retains in-frame clones only, with some absent. The V and J calls and clone size are taken from that table; D and trimming were inferred from the DNA. The sample yields under 15,000 clones, approximately 91% seen once. The chain couples TRBV7-2 to TRBJ2-5; 10 nucleotides match TRBD2. This receptor was identified in a human donor in a cohort sampled during active COVID-19. Specimen: peripheral blood. In nucleotides, the CDR3 is TGTGCCAGCAGATATCTAGCGGGGGTTCTGGAGACCCAGTACTTC. Amino acid sequence: CASRYLAGVLETQYF. Complete variable domain (other parts from reference TRBV7-2 and TRBJ2-5): GAGVSQSPSNKVTEKGKDVELRCDPISGHTALYWYRQSLGQGLEFLIYFQGNSAPDKSGLPSDRFSAERTGGSVSTLTIQRTQQEDSAVYLCASRYLAGVLETQYFGPGTRLLVL.